The 29 T cell receptor beta chains listed next were all sequenced from one sample in a study of control samples from healthy donors and cancer patients. Profiling relied on immunoSEQ multiplex PCR, and the TCRdb table lists in-frame clones only, not all of them. The data show 150,000 or so clones, about 93% seen once. The sequenced material came from blood. The receptors originated from a man aged 50-60 years in good health.

This clone has just a few counts. The chain couples TRBV6-5 to TRBJ2-1; 8 bases fit TRBD2. J was trimmed by 4 bases and V by 5 bases; bases with no gene match: 4. CDR1 and CDR2 (germline): MNHEY, SVGAGI. The CDR3 length is 14 residues. Written as DNA, the CDR3 is TGTGCCAGCAGTCGGAGCGGGAGTTACAATGAGCAGTTCTTC. Protein sequence: CASSRSGSYNEQFF.

The chain joins TRBV27 to TRBJ2-7, with TRBD2 matching over 8 bases. Judging by the DNA end, TRBJ2-1 fits better; the J call may be wrong. The V gene's germline CDR1 is MNHEY and CDR2 SMNVEV (reference sequence). CDR3 size: 13 residues. This chain's CDR3 is CASGGANYNEQFF. The DNA for the CDR3 is TGTGCCTCCGGGGGGGCTAACTACAATGAGCAGTTCTTC.

This clone has just a few counts. This chain uses TRBV10-1 with TRBJ2-5, with TRBD2 matching 8 bases. CDR1 is WNHNN, CDR2 SYGVQD, per germline (reference sequence). After removal of 6 bases from V and 3 bases from J, the junction contained 3 bases not matched to a gene. The CDR3 has 13 residues. CDR3 in DNA: TGCGCCAGCAGCGAAGCGGGAGAAGAGACCCAGTACTTC. Protein product: CASSEAGEETQYF.

V gene TRBV19 combines with J gene TRBJ1-4, with D possibly matching TRBD1 (5 bases). CDR1 LNHDA and CDR2 SQIVND come from the germline V gene (reference sequence). This CDR3 has 14 residues. Trimming pared 3 bases from V and 7 bases from J, leaving 12 bases between. The CDR3 sequence: CASSIGGAAEKLFF. The CDR3 DNA reads as TGTGCCAGTAGTATCGGAGGGGCGGCTGAAAAACTGTTTTTT.

V is TRBV28 and J is TRBJ1-2; TRBD1 aligns across 7 bases. The CDR3 sequence is 16 residues long. Trimming at V came to 3 bases and at J to 4 bases, leaving 11 bases not matched to a gene. Germline CDR1 and CDR2: MDHEN and SYDVKM. CDR3 nucleotides: TGTGCCAGCAGTTTGGTGACAGGGAACCAAATCTATGGCTACACCTTC. It encodes CASSLVTGNQIYGYTF.

The rearrangement joins TRBV28 to TRBJ1-1; maybe TRBD1 (5 bases). The CDR3 has 11 amino acids. Germline CDR1 is MDHEN and CDR2 is SYDVKM. V lost 7 bases to trimming and J lost 4 bases, with 7 bases between them. The CDR3 here is CASTGGTEAFF. CDR3 DNA sequence: TGTGCCAGCACCGGGGGCACTGAAGCTTTCTTT.

The chain employs TRBV19 and TRBJ1-6; D remains unclear. CDR1 and CDR2 from the germline V gene are LNHDA and SQIVND (reference sequence). V gave up 8 bases and J gave up 0 bases, with 8 bases separating them. This CDR3 has 14 amino acids. CDR3 bases: TGTGCCAGTGGTGGGAGCTCCTATAATTCACCCCTCCACTTT. This sequence encodes CASGGSSYNSPLHF.

In nucleotides, the CDR3 is TGTGCCAGCAGTTTTTTGAGGACTTTCTCCTACGAGCAGTACTTC. This encodes CASSFLRTFSYEQYF. The chain uses TRBV28 and TRBJ2-7; perhaps TRBD2 as D (5 bases). V gave up 3 bases and J gave up 0 bases, with 12 bases separating them. The germline V gene encodes CDR1 MDHEN and CDR2 SYDVKM. The CDR3 extends over 15 amino acids.

This chain uses TRBV5-6 with TRBJ2-6; 8 positions match TRBD2. Germline V CDR1 and CDR2: SGHDT, YYEEEE. CDR3 length: 18 residues. V trimming: 1 base; J trimming: 2 bases; junction bases outside the gene matches: 8. Here the CDR3 DNA reads TGTGCCAGCAGCTTGTGGGCTAGCGGGTATACTGGGGCCAACGTCCTGACTTTC. Amino acid sequence: CASSLWASGYTGANVLTF.

This clone was recorded only once. This chain connects TRBV6-5 to TRBJ2-7; either TRBD1 or TRBD2 may supply D (6 bases each). The CDR3 has 13 residues. Germline V CDR1 and CDR2: MNHEY, SVGAGI. Trimming left V 3 bases short and J 6 bases short, with 12 bases between. The CDR3 loop is CASSYGGRGEQYF. The CDR3 nucleotides read TGTGCCAGCAGTTATGGGGGGCGCGGCGAGCAGTACTTC.

This chain connects TRBV6-1 to TRBJ2-1; no firm D call. This CDR3 contains 12 residues. The germline CDR1 and CDR2 sequences are MNHNS and SASEGT. V was cut by 4 bases and J by 9 bases, with 10 bases left in between. CDR3 coding DNA: TGTGCCAGCAGTGTAGCCGACACTGAGCAGTTCTTC. It specifies CASSVADTEQFF.

The table lists this clone with a few counts. This chain uses TRBV18 with TRBJ1-1, with 10 positions matching TRBD1. The CDR3 loop spans 17 amino acids. Germline V CDR1 and CDR2: KGHSH, LQKENI. With V trimmed by 3 bases and J by 1 base, 8 bases remained unmatched. The CDR3 DNA reads TGTGCCAGCTCACCCGGGACAGGGGTTAAAAGGAACACTGAAGCTTTCTTT. As protein: CASSPGTGVKRNTEAFF.

The chain is built from TRBV2 and TRBJ2-2; no clear D gene. The CDR3 has 14 residues. V was clipped by 4 bases and J by 5 bases, with 11 bases between them. Germline values: CDR1 SNHLY, CDR2 FYNNEI. DNA for the CDR3: TGTGCCAGCAGTGGTGGCAGTACTACCGGGGAGCTGTTTTTT. This translates into CASSGGSTTGELFF.

The chain employs TRBV2 and TRBJ2-1; D might be TRBD2 (6 bases). Germline V gene lookup returns CDR1 SNHLY and CDR2 FYNNEI. Trimming left V 9 bases short and J 7 bases short, with 10 bases between. The CDR3 length is 11 residues. For the CDR3, the DNA is TGTGCCAGTGACGGGACTAATGAGCAGTTCTTC. Encoded protein: CASDGTNEQFF.

This rearrangement joins TRBV5-1 to TRBJ2-1; D may be TRBD1 or TRBD2 (5 bases each). Germline values: CDR1 SGHRS, CDR2 YFSETQ. V was clipped by 4 bases and J by 4 bases, with 18 bases between them. CDR3 length: 16 residues. The CDR3 nucleotides are TGCGCCAGCAGCAGGGAACCGGGACCCGATTACAATGAGCAGTTCTTC. Translation gives CASSREPGPDYNEQFF.

V is TRBV10-3 and J is TRBJ2-2; tentatively, D is TRBD2 (7 bases). This CDR3 is 15 amino acids long. Germline loops: CDR1 ENHRY, CDR2 SYGVKD. V lost 6 bases, J lost 0 bases, and 11 bases lay in between. As DNA, the CDR3 is TGTGCCATCAGAGCGGGACATGCGAACACCGGGGAGCTGTTTTTT. Amino acid sequence: CAIRAGHANTGELFF.

The chain combines TRBV9 with TRBJ1-6; the D is unclear. The CDR3 is 15 amino acids. Germline loops: CDR1 SGDLS, CDR2 YYNGEE. Trimming took 0 bases from V and 7 from J, leaving 11 bases between them. The CDR3: CASSVGEFWNSPLHF. In nucleotides, the CDR3 is TGTGCCAGCAGCGTAGGGGAGTTTTGGAATTCACCCCTCCACTTT.

The chain has TRBV6-5 and TRBJ2-7; the D gene is possibly TRBD2 (7 bases). Germline CDR1 and CDR2: MNHEY and SVGAGI. The CDR3 totals 14 residues. V was clipped by 6 bases and J by 1 base, with 13 bases between them. CDR3 in DNA: TGTGCCAGCAGAAGGGGGGGGCAATCCTACGAGCAGTACTTC. Translation: CASRRGGQSYEQYF.

The chain carries TRBV6-1 and TRBJ2-3; D not certain. The CDR3 length is 14 residues. CDR1 is MNHNS and CDR2 is SASEGT in the germline V gene. V was shortened by 1 base and J by 0 bases, with 5 bases between the two germline ends. The CDR3 sequence is CASSEGISTDTQYF. CDR3 sequence (DNA): TGTGCCAGCAGTGAAGGGATCAGCACAGATACGCAGTATTTT.

V and J are TRBV7-6 and TRBJ1-4; 7 nucleotides line up with TRBD1. Germline assignment: CDR1 SGHVS and CDR2 FNYEAQ. V was clipped by 5 bases and J by 3 bases; unmatched bases: 6. The CDR3 runs 15 residues. The chain's CDR3 is CASSLTGAPNEKLFF. The CDR3 region has the DNA TGTGCCAGCAGCCTAACAGGGGCACCTAATGAAAAACTGTTTTTT.

The V call is TRBV27, the J call TRBJ2-2; 8 bases line up with TRBD1. CDR1 is MNHEY, CDR2 SMNVEV, per germline (reference sequence). The CDR3 has 13 residues. The ends lost 6 bases at V and 5 bases at J; junction bases unmatched: 2. CDR3: CASSRTGTGELFF. CDR3 DNA: TGTGCCAGCAGCCGGACAGGGACCGGGGAGCTGTTTTTT.

This clone was seen only once. This chain joins TRBV6-4 and TRBJ2-1, with D maybe TRBD2 (6 bases). V lost 0 bases and J lost 8, with 14 bases in between. Germline V gene data show CDR1 as MRHNA and CDR2 as SNTAGT. The CDR3 sequence is 15 residues long. The CDR3 DNA follows: TGTGCCAGCAGTGACTCGACGGGAGCACCCTATGAGCAGTTCTTC. Amino acids: CASSDSTGAPYEQFF.

This chain joins TRBV6-6 and TRBJ1-1; no firm D call. Deletions cut 5 bases from V and 2 bases from J, with 9 bases between. The CDR3 covers 13 residues. Per germline, CDR1 MNHNY and CDR2 SVGAGI (reference sequence). CDR3: CASSPPINTEAFF. The CDR3 DNA is TGTGCCAGCAGTCCCCCCATTAACACTGAAGCTTTCTTT.

The rearrangement links TRBV7-2 to TRBJ2-1; 9 nucleotides match TRBD2. V was clipped by 5 bases and J by 9 bases; unmatched bases: 8. Per germline, CDR1 SGHTA and CDR2 FQGNSA. The CDR3 covers 14 residues. The CDR3 coding sequence is TGTGCCAGCAGCCCCATAGCGGGAGCTGGTGAGCAGTTCTTC. It codes for CASSPIAGAGEQFF.

The rearrangement uses TRBV5-1 and TRBJ2-5, with D possibly TRBD2 on 7 matching bases. Trimming shortened V by 0 bases and J by 5 bases, and 14 bases separated the two germline ends. The V gene's germline CDR1 is SGHRS and CDR2 YFSETQ. CDR3 length equals 15 residues. Here the CDR3 DNA reads TGCGCCAGCAGCTTGGCCCCCGGGGGGCTCGAGACCCAGTACTTC. Its translation: CASSLAPGGLETQYF.

This clone was counted once. The chain is built from TRBV19 and TRBJ2-1; possibly TRBD1 or TRBD2 for D (5 bases each). Germline assignment: CDR1 LNHDA and CDR2 SQIVND (reference sequence). The CDR3 consists of 13 residues. V lost 7 bases and J lost 9, with 16 bases in between. The CDR3 spells CASTRDRRGEQFF. The CDR3 region has the DNA TGTGCCAGTACCCGGGACCGTCGGGGTGAGCAGTTCTTC.

The J gene is TRBJ1-5, the V gene TRBV28; D is unclear. CDR1 is MDHEN and CDR2 is SYDVKM in the germline V gene. The CDR3 sequence is 16 residues long. Trimming stripped 7 bases from V and 1 base from J, with 17 bases between. CDR3 in DNA: TGTGCCAGCAACCCGTCGGGGTGGAAAAGCAATCAGCCCCAGCATTTT. Protein product: CASNPSGWKSNQPQHF. The entire variable domain, with the rest obtained from reference TRBV28 and TRBJ1-5, is as follows: DVKVTQSSRYLVKRTGEKVFLECVQDMDHENMFWYRQDPGLGLRLIYFSYDVKMKEKGDIPEGYSVSREKKERFSLILESASTNQTSMYLCASNPSGWKSNQPQHFGDGTRLSIL.

The genes are TRBV5-6 and TRBJ2-2; 11 bases agree with TRBD1. Germline CDR1 is SGHDT and CDR2 is YYEEEE. The CDR3 covers 15 residues. V lost 4 bases to trimming and J lost 3 bases; unmatched junction nucleotides: 2. CDR3 coding DNA: TGTGCCAGCAGCGGGGACAGGGGGGACACCGGGGAGCTGTTTTTT. This sequence encodes CASSGDRGDTGELFF.

The chain recombines TRBV7-9 with TRBJ2-1; weak D call: TRBD2 (6 bases). CDR3 size: 12 residues. Germline CDR1 and CDR2: SEHNR and FQNEAQ (reference sequence). V lost 5 bases, J lost 12 bases, and 14 bases lay in between. CDR3 sequence reads: CASSVRGKGQFF. The CDR3 DNA follows: TGTGCCAGCAGCGTCCGGGGGAAGGGGCAGTTCTTC.